The source of this T cell receptor (beta chain) is a study of cytomegalovirus exposure and HLA in healthy donors. Study-wide results and limits: Whilst most TCR sequences proved rare, a subset of public TCRs occurred across many donors. The study listed under 200 cytomegalovirus-associated TCR beta chains.

Trimming took 5 bases from V and 10 from J; bases not matched to a gene: 14. The CDR3 loop spans 15 amino acids. The germline V gene encodes CDR1 SGHTA and CDR2 FQGNSA. Profiling relied on immunoSEQ multiplex PCR, and the TCRdb table lists in-frame clones only, not all of them. The sample lists around 200,000 clones; roughly 80% were seen once. These donors were members of the approximately 110-subject validation cohort, a group separate from the approximately 670-subject first cohort. About this clone: The antigen is undetermined.

The V gene is TRBV7-2, the J gene TRBJ1-1; 9 positions match TRBD1. Sequenced sample: PBMCs. The TCR sequence derives from a woman under 30 in good health and CMV-seropositive. CDR3 in amino acids: CASSPRTGVGFGAFF. The CDR3 DNA sequence: TGTGCCAGCAGCCCACGGACAGGGGTGGGGTTTGGAGCTTTCTTT.